These T cell receptor beta chains were read from a single sample in a study of HIV-infected children after antiretroviral therapy interruption. MiXCR, run by TCRdb on the 3' RACE reads, gives a single entry per CDR3 protein. The table records some 90,000 distinct CDR3 sequences, around 6.9% of them present only once. The sample consisted of CD45RA+ CD4+ T cells from PBMCs, pooled from several time points, taken from a donor given antiretroviral therapy, either interrupted or continuous. Receptors were obtained from a pool of human donors with HIV. CDR3s include the opening cysteine and the closing phenylalanine or tryptophan. Fields, in order: V gene, clone size, CDR3 protein. Clone size appears in some rows only: once, few, many, or a class for an expanded clone.

v_call: TRBV19
clone_size: many
cdr3_aa: CASIDSGTPNTGELFF

v_call: TRBV19
clone_size: many
cdr3_aa: CASSRGTPAYNEQFF

v_call: TRBV12-3/TRBV12-4
clone_size: .
cdr3_aa: CASSFSGIDGYTF

v_call: TRBV18
clone_size: many
cdr3_aa: CASSPTGPPQETQYF

v_call: TRBV10-1
clone_size: few
cdr3_aa: CASSQGRANTGELFF

v_call: TRBV28
clone_size: many
cdr3_aa: CASSLAGGSHNEQFF

v_call: TRBV6-6
clone_size: .
cdr3_aa: CASSSPGGWSNQPQHF

v_call: TRBV12-3/TRBV12-4
clone_size: many
cdr3_aa: CASTPWVGLAGNEQFF

v_call: TRBV5-4
clone_size: many
cdr3_aa: CASRWIQGSTEAFF

v_call: TRBV28
clone_size: few
cdr3_aa: CASRPRTSGHFYEQYF

v_call: TRBV19
clone_size: .
cdr3_aa: CASSIGGRAPRDTEAFF

v_call: TRBV19
clone_size: many
cdr3_aa: CASSVPDRKYEQYF

v_call: TRBV5-4
clone_size: many
cdr3_aa: CASSLEGGASYNEQFF

v_call: TRBV19
clone_size: many
cdr3_aa: CASSVPRVPEAFF

v_call: TRBV20-1
clone_size: .
cdr3_aa: CSAPRRAGGTDTQYF

v_call: TRBV12-3/TRBV12-4
clone_size: many
cdr3_aa: CASSSRDRSSYEQYF

v_call: TRBV23-1
clone_size: many
cdr3_aa: CASSQSREEGQGHNEQFF

v_call: TRBV15
clone_size: many
cdr3_aa: CATSRDFSGSEQYF

v_call: TRBV7-9
clone_size: few
cdr3_aa: CASSLVGAAGVSREQYF

v_call: TRBV3-1
clone_size: many
cdr3_aa: CASSQEQFQETQYF

v_call: TRBV23-1
clone_size: many
cdr3_aa: CASSPLGRGLSEQYF

v_call: TRBV29-1
clone_size: many
cdr3_aa: CSVGFRFDEQYF

v_call: TRBV19
clone_size: many
cdr3_aa: CASSTRTGSYGYTF

v_call: TRBV7-9
clone_size: few
cdr3_aa: CASSSPRAGAPQETQYF

v_call: TRBV30
clone_size: many
cdr3_aa: CAWSAGVDSPLHF

v_call: TRBV23-1
clone_size: few
cdr3_aa: CASCQAGDTRAGYNSPLHF

v_call: TRBV5-1
clone_size: .
cdr3_aa: CASSPGTANTEAFF

v_call: TRBV5-1
clone_size: many
cdr3_aa: CASSLVGASYEQYF

v_call: TRBV10-3
clone_size: many
cdr3_aa: CAISDRGSEKLFF

v_call: TRBV6-1
clone_size: many
cdr3_aa: CASRSRKITDTQYF

v_call: TRBV18
clone_size: many
cdr3_aa: CASSPPGHMNTGELFF

v_call: TRBV19
clone_size: few
cdr3_aa: CASRPQGGLTEAFF

v_call: TRBV25-1
clone_size: many
cdr3_aa: CASSDSPIPNEKLFF

v_call: TRBV6-1
clone_size: .
cdr3_aa: CASISIQGASGEAFF

v_call: TRBV29-1
clone_size: .
cdr3_aa: CSVERQDNEQFF

v_call: TRBV20-1
clone_size: many
cdr3_aa: CSAEGQAGGYEQYF

v_call: TRBV19
clone_size: .
cdr3_aa: CASSIENWGNYAEQFF

v_call: TRBV10-3
clone_size: many
cdr3_aa: CAISEDTEAFF

v_call: TRBV10-3
clone_size: few
cdr3_aa: CAISEPEVGEYGYTF

v_call: TRBV6-5
clone_size: many
cdr3_aa: CASSYGGTNEKLFF

v_call: TRBV5-8
clone_size: .
cdr3_aa: CASSLAGTGGYEQYF

v_call: TRBV9
clone_size: many
cdr3_aa: CASSVGASPQAFF

v_call: TRBV5-4
clone_size: many
cdr3_aa: CASSLDRGRDTQYF

v_call: TRBV12-3/TRBV12-4
clone_size: .
cdr3_aa: CASSLVGTETFF

v_call: TRBV6-5
clone_size: few
cdr3_aa: CASRGGRSGELFF

v_call: TRBV9
clone_size: many
cdr3_aa: CASSVGGHSYGYTF

v_call: TRBV6-2/TRBV6-3
clone_size: many
cdr3_aa: CATLGTPAVDGELFF

v_call: TRBV5-1
clone_size: many
cdr3_aa: CASREGGEAFF

v_call: TRBV18
clone_size: few
cdr3_aa: CASSPPPGYEQYF

v_call: TRBV12-3/TRBV12-4
clone_size: many
cdr3_aa: CASTSRTWGTGNTIYF

v_call: TRBV5-1
clone_size: many
cdr3_aa: CASSLVGDYGYTF

v_call: TRBV20-1
clone_size: many
cdr3_aa: CSARDHSPNYGYTF

v_call: TRBV20-1
clone_size: many
cdr3_aa: CSARDRRLGEAFF